The 32 T cell receptor beta chains reported below all come from one sample, sequenced in a study of blood T cell repertoires in COVID-19. The assay was immunoSEQ multiplex PCR, and TCRdb's table has in-frame clones only and misses some. Among about 210,000 clones listed, 65% to 90% were seen once. The specimen was peripheral blood. Every receptor here comes from a woman in her seventies with COVID-19, enrolled during active disease.

This clone was detected only once. J is TRBJ2-2 and V is TRBV27; D may be TRBD1 (6 bases). The CDR3 contains 15 residues. Germline V gene data show CDR1 as MNHEY and CDR2 as SMNVEV (reference sequence). Trimming left V 5 bases short and J 8 bases short, with 18 bases between. The CDR3 DNA reads as TGTGCCAGCAGTCCGACTCGGGACACCGTTGGGGAGCTGTTTTTT. Translated: CASSPTRDTVGELFF.

This clone was observed a handful of times. V and J are TRBV19 and TRBJ2-5, with 9 bases matching TRBD2. V lost 6 bases and J lost 5; bases outside the gene matches: 10. Germline assignment: CDR1 LNHDA and CDR2 SQIVND (reference sequence). CDR3 size: 15 residues. CDR3 coding DNA: TGTGCCAGTAGCAATCTAGCGGGGACCGGGGAGACCCAGTACTTC. Its translation is CASSNLAGTGETQYF. The full variable domain, with the rest looked up from reference TRBV19 and TRBJ2-5, is DGGITQSPKYLFRKEGQNVTLSCEQNLNHDAMYWYRQDPGQGLRLIYYSQIVNDFQKGDIAEGYSVSREKKESFPLTVTSAQKNPTAFYLCASSNLAGTGETQYFGPGTRLLVL.

The chain carries TRBV9 and TRBJ2-5, with D tentatively TRBD2 (5 bases). The CDR3 is 14 residues long. Germline V gives CDR1 SGDLS, CDR2 YYNGEE. V lost 0 bases and J 4 bases, leaving 10 bases between the germline ends. This CDR3 reads CASSVVASTETQYF. The CDR3 DNA sequence: TGTGCCAGCAGCGTAGTGGCTAGCACAGAGACCCAGTACTTC.

Only a few counts were recorded for this clone. This sequence joins TRBV6-6 and TRBJ2-7; 11 nucleotides align to TRBD1. The CDR3 covers 15 residues. Germline assignment: CDR1 MNHNY and CDR2 SVGAGI (reference sequence). Unmatched junction bases numbered 4, after V lost 0 bases and J lost 6 bases. The CDR3 region is CASSYSDRGQVEQYF. DNA of the CDR3: TGTGCCAGCAGTTACTCGGACAGGGGGCAGGTCGAGCAGTACTTC.

The V call is TRBV18, the J call TRBJ1-1, with 7 bases aligning to TRBD1. V gave up 3 bases and J gave up 2 bases; unmatched junction bases: 6. The CDR3 contains 15 residues. Germline-derived CDR1 and CDR2 are KGHSH and LQKENI. CDR3 sequence: CASSPGQARNTEAFF. The CDR3 DNA is TGTGCCAGCTCACCCGGACAGGCGCGTAACACTGAAGCTTTCTTT.

The chain has TRBV11-1 and TRBJ2-5; D is uncertain. This CDR3 comprises 15 residues. Germline V gene data show CDR1 as SGHAT and CDR2 as FQDESV (reference sequence). V was clipped by 1 base and J by 2 bases, with 11 bases between them. The CDR3 region is CASSLEFSGQETQYF. DNA of the CDR3: TGTGCCAGCAGCTTAGAATTCTCCGGGCAAGAGACCCAGTACTTC.

This clone appeared a single time. The chain recombines TRBV28 with TRBJ1-2; 7 bases fit TRBD1. Germline V gene data show CDR1 as MDHEN and CDR2 as SYDVKM. The CDR3 runs to 13 residues. The V segment lost 6 bases and the J segment 6 bases; nucleotides outside the gene matches: 7. The CDR3 protein is CASSRHGQDGYTF. The CDR3 DNA reads TGTGCCAGCAGCCGCCACGGACAGGATGGCTACACCTTC.

This chain uses TRBV3-1 (or the pseudogene TRBV3-2) with TRBJ1-2, with TRBD1 matching 12 bases. Germline CDR1 reads LGHDT; CDR2 reads YNNKEL (reference sequence). V was clipped by 1 base and J by 4 bases; unmatched bases: 7. This CDR3 region has 17 residues. This CDR3 is CASSQGAGQGARYGYTF. CDR3 nucleotide sequence: TGTGCCAGCAGCCAAGGGGCGGGACAGGGGGCCCGCTATGGCTACACCTTC.

This CDR3 is CAGSRGRPNEKLFF. As DNA, the CDR3 is TGTGCCGGCTCGCGGGGGAGACCTAATGAAAAACTGTTTTTT. The chain employs TRBV5-4 and TRBJ1-4; tentative D call: TRBD1 (5 bases). Germline V gene lookup returns CDR1 SGHNT and CDR2 YYREEE (reference sequence). Trimming removed 10 bases at V and 3 bases at J, with 16 bases between. The CDR3 extends over 14 amino acids.

This rearrangement joins TRBV2 to TRBJ2-2, with 8 positions matching TRBD1. The CDR3 extends over 15 amino acids. Germline CDR1 SNHLY, CDR2 FYNNEI. Unmatched junction bases numbered 7, after V lost 3 bases and J lost 7 bases. The CDR3 here is CASSEQGAYVGELFF. The CDR3 region has the DNA TGTGCCAGCAGTGAGCAGGGGGCGTATGTCGGGGAGCTGTTTTTT. Filled out from reference TRBV2 and TRBJ2-2, the complete variable domain reads EPEVTQTPSHQVTQMGQEVILRCVPISNHLYFYWYRQILGQKVEFLVSFYNNEISEKSEIFDDQFSVERPDGSNFTLKIRSTKLEDSAMYFCASSEQGAYVGELFFGEGSRLTVL.

This clone was counted between two and nine times. The chain joins TRBV30 to TRBJ1-1; 7 bases map to TRBD1. J lost 1 base, V lost 1 base, and 3 bases had no gene match. This CDR3 has 14 residues. Germline V gives CDR1 GTSNPN, CDR2 SVGIG (reference sequence). CDR3 protein: CAWSGDRRNTEAFF. CDR3 nucleotides: TGTGCCTGGAGTGGGGACAGAAGGAACACTGAAGCTTTCTTT.

The chain joins TRBV5-1 to TRBJ2-2, with 12 bases fitting TRBD2. The CDR3 has 15 amino acids. The junction had 2 bases not matched to a gene; V was cut back by 3 bases and J by 5 bases. Germline V gives CDR1 SGHRS, CDR2 YFSETQ. CDR3 in DNA: TGCGCCAGCAGCTCTCTAGCGGGAGGGACCGGGGAGCTGTTTTTT. This sequence encodes CASSSLAGGTGELFF. Full variable domain (remainder filled in from reference TRBV5-1 and TRBJ2-2): KAGVTQTPRYLIKTRGQQVTLSCSPISGHRSVSWYQQTPGQGLQFLFEYFSETQRNKGNFPGRFSGRQFSNSRSEMNVSTLELGDSALYLCASSSLAGGTGELFFGEGSRLTVL.

CDR3 nucleotide sequence: TGCAGTGCCCCCAGTAACACTGAAGCTTTCTTT. Translated, it gives CSAPSNTEAFF. The genes are TRBV20-1 and TRBJ1-1, with D unclear. The ends were cut back, 6 bases at V and 2 bases at J, with 7 bases in the middle. This CDR3 contains 11 residues. CDR1 DFQATT and CDR2 SNEGSKA come from the germline V gene (reference sequence).

V gene TRBV18 combines with J gene TRBJ1-1; TRBD1 agrees at 7 bases. There are 14 residues in the CDR3. The trim removed 2 bases at V and 8 bases at J, leaving 8 bases unmatched. CDR1 and CDR2 (germline): KGHSH, LQKENI. The CDR3 nucleotides read TGTGCCAGCTCACCAAAAGGGGGCGCTGGCGAAGCTTTCTTT. Translation: CASSPKGGAGEAFF. The full variable domain, rest sourced from reference TRBV18 and TRBJ1-1, is NAGVMQNPRHLVRRRGQEARLRCSPMKGHSHVYWYRQLPEEGLKFMVYLQKENIIDESGMPKERFSAEFPKEGPSILRIQQVVRGDSAAYFCASSPKGGAGEAFFGQGTRLTVV.

CDR3 coding DNA: TGTGCCAGCTCTCTCACCGGGGGGGATCAGCCCCAGCATTTT. Amino acids: CASSLTGGDQPQHF. The chain links TRBV5-5 to TRBJ1-5; a weak D match, TRBD1 (5 bases). The CDR3 contains 14 residues. Germline assignment: CDR1 SGHKS and CDR2 YYEKEE (reference sequence). V shed 7 bases and J shed 5 bases, with 16 bases lying between them.

The rearrangement links TRBV5-6 to TRBJ2-1; D perhaps matches TRBD2 (5 bases). Trimming took 0 bases from V and 0 from J, leaving 7 bases between them. Germline V lookup: CDR1 SGHDT, CDR2 YYEEEE. This CDR3 has 15 residues. For the CDR3, the DNA is TGTGCCAGCAGCTTGGGGGAGAGCTCCTACAATGAGCAGTTCTTC. Its translation is CASSLGESSYNEQFF.

The chain joins TRBV12-3 or TRBV12-4 to TRBJ1-1; D gene unclear. V was pared by 3 bases and J by 0 bases, with 5 bases between. The CDR3 consists of 13 residues. CDR3 coding DNA: TGTGCCAGCAGTTTTCATCTGAACACTGAAGCTTTCTTT. It encodes CASSFHLNTEAFF.

The chain links TRBV2 to TRBJ1-5; TRBD1 agrees at 9 bases. V was clipped by 8 bases and J by 4 bases; unmatched bases: 3. This CDR3 has 13 residues. Germline V CDR1 and CDR2: SNHLY, FYNNEI. DNA of the CDR3: TGTGCCAGCGGGGGGACAGGGAATCAGCCCCAGCATTTT. This codes for CASGGTGNQPQHF.

This chain uses TRBV14 with TRBJ2-7; D not certain. This CDR3 is built from 15 residues. The V and J ends lost 1 base and 6 bases respectively, with 16 bases between them. Germline CDR1 SGHDN, CDR2 FVKESK. Written as DNA, the CDR3 is TGTGCCAGCAGCCAAGTGGGCAGGTACCCTGGCGAGCAGTACTTC. It translates to CASSQVGRYPGEQYF.

CDR3 in amino acids: CSASPPTGIRDGYTF. CDR3 in DNA: TGCAGTGCTAGTCCACCTACAGGGATTAGGGACGGCTACACCTTC. This chain joins TRBV20-1 and TRBJ1-2, with D possibly matching TRBD1 (6 bases). V shed 3 bases and J shed 8 bases, with 22 bases lying between them. The CDR3 runs to 15 residues. Germline CDR1 is DFQATT and CDR2 is SNEGSKA (reference sequence).

This clone was counted only a few times. V is TRBV6-2 or TRBV6-3 and J is TRBJ2-3; 10 bases fit TRBD2. Unmatched junction bases numbered 10, after V lost 2 bases and J lost 2 bases. The CDR3 totals 18 residues. The germline V gene has CDR1 MNHEY and CDR2 SVGEGT. CDR3 DNA: TGTGCCAGCAGTTACGGGGCTAGCGGGGGTTTCTTCACAGATACGCAGTATTTT. Amino acid sequence: CASSYGASGGFFTDTQYF.

The rearrangement uses TRBV18 and TRBJ1-4; no definite D call. The CDR3 runs 15 residues. Germline V gene data show CDR1 as KGHSH and CDR2 as LQKENI. V lost 2 bases and J 1 base, leaving 8 bases between the germline ends. CDR3 sequence (DNA): TGTGCCAGCTCACCAGTTTCCCGAACTAATGAAAAACTGTTTTTT. It specifies CASSPVSRTNEKLFF.

The chain carries TRBV3-1 (or the pseudogene TRBV3-2) and TRBJ1-3; 8 nucleotides line up with TRBD1. This CDR3 region has 16 residues. CDR1 is LGHDT and CDR2 is YNNKEL in the germline V gene (reference sequence). The V segment lost 4 bases and the J segment 2 bases; nucleotides outside the gene matches: 7. The CDR3 DNA is TGTGCCAGCAGCCCTCGGACAGGGAGGGCTGGAAACACCATATATTTT. As protein: CASSPRTGRAGNTIYF.

The chain has TRBV3-1 (or the pseudogene TRBV3-2) and TRBJ1-4, with 10 bases aligning to TRBD1. Germline CDR1 is LGHDT and CDR2 is YNNKEL (reference sequence). This CDR3 is 16 amino acids long. Trimming at V came to 1 base and at J to 5 bases, leaving 4 bases not matched to a gene. In DNA, the CDR3 is TGTGCCAGCAGCCAAGCGATGGGACAGGGGAATGAAAAACTGTTTTTT. Its protein product is CASSQAMGQGNEKLFF.

V is TRBV3-1 (or the pseudogene TRBV3-2) and J is TRBJ1-1; TRBD1 is a possible D gene (6 bases). The CDR3 contains 14 residues. From germline, CDR1 is LGHDT and CDR2 YNNKEL (reference sequence). The V gene lost 2 bases and the J gene lost 8 bases, with 15 bases spanning the gap. The CDR3 nucleotides are TGTGCCAGCAGCCAATTAACAGGGTGGCGAGAAGCTTTCTTT. Protein product: CASSQLTGWREAFF.

This clone was counted a few times. The J gene is TRBJ1-1, the V gene TRBV15; perhaps TRBD1 as D (6 bases). V lost 1 base, J lost 2 bases, and 20 bases lay in between. The CDR3 is 18 residues long. In germline, CDR1 is LNHNV, CDR2 YYDKDF (reference sequence). The CDR3 region is CATSRGLGQINFNTEAFF. CDR3 in DNA: TGTGCCACCAGCAGAGGCCTAGGACAGATAAACTTCAACACTGAAGCTTTCTTT.

V gene TRBV11-3 combines with J gene TRBJ2-7, with a tentative D call TRBD2 (5 bases). The length of the CDR3 is 15 residues. Germline V CDR1 and CDR2: SGHNT, YENEEA. The ends were cut back, 5 bases at V and 0 bases at J, with 14 bases in the middle. CDR3 sequence: CASSRRGISSYEQYF. The CDR3 bases are TGTGCCAGCAGCCGTCGAGGGATAAGCTCCTACGAGCAGTACTTC.

This clone has just one count. The rearrangement uses TRBV5-4 and TRBJ1-3; 8 nucleotides match TRBD1. With V trimmed by 4 bases and J by 4 bases, 7 bases remained unmatched. CDR1 and CDR2 (germline): SGHNT, YYREEE (reference sequence). The CDR3 runs to 15 residues. CDR3 region: CASSQDRGGGNTIYF. The CDR3 DNA reads as TGTGCCAGCAGCCAAGACAGGGGCGGCGGAAACACCATATATTTT.

This clone was detected once. V and J are TRBV3-1 (or the pseudogene TRBV3-2) and TRBJ1-3, with D maybe TRBD1 (5 bases). The V end lost 0 bases, the J end lost 3 bases, and 9 bases lay between the germline ends. This CDR3 contains 15 residues. The germline V gene encodes CDR1 LGHDT and CDR2 YNNKEL (reference sequence). CDR3 DNA: TGTGCCAGCAGCCAAGACTGGCAGGGTGGAAACACCATATATTTT. Protein product: CASSQDWQGGNTIYF.

This chain joins TRBV7-3 and TRBJ2-7, with 7 bases identical to TRBD2. This CDR3 region has 14 residues. V gave up 0 bases and J gave up 5 bases; unmatched junction bases: 4. Looked up from germline, CDR1 is SGHTA and CDR2 is FQGTGA. The CDR3 bases are TGTGCCAGCAGCTTAACGGGGGGGTCGGACGAGCAGTACTTC. This encodes CASSLTGGSDEQYF.

V usage is TRBV9 and J usage is TRBJ1-5; 9 bases align to TRBD1. This CDR3 has 16 amino acids. Germline V gene lookup returns CDR1 SGDLS and CDR2 YYNGEE. J lost 6 bases, V lost 4 bases, and 11 bases had no gene match. The CDR3 sequence: CASSRTGGEGVQPQHF. CDR3 sequence (DNA): TGTGCCAGCAGCCGAACAGGGGGCGAGGGAGTTCAGCCCCAGCATTTT.

The chain joins TRBV5-3 to TRBJ1-2; 8 bases are a match to TRBD1. TRBV5-3 is treated as an ORF (open reading frame) with a function not yet certain. The ends lost 0 bases at V and 8 bases at J; junction bases unmatched: 6. This CDR3 contains 14 residues. The CDR3 DNA is TGTGCCAGAAGCTTGGGGACAGGGAAGCACGGCTACACCTTC. Its translation is CARSLGTGKHGYTF.